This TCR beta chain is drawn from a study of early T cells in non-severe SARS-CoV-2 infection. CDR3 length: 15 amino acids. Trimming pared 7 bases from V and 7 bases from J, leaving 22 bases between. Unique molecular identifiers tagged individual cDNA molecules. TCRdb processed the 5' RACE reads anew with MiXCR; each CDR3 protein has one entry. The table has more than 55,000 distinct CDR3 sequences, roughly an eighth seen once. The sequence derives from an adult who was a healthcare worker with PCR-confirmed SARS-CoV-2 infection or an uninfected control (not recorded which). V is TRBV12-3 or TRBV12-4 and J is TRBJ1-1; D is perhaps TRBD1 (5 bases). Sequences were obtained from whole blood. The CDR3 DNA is TGTGCCAGCATCAGACGTCGGGGGAGGGATGTTGAAGCTTTCTTT. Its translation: CASIRRRGRDVEAFF.